A selection of T cell receptor beta chains follows, all from one sample in a study of graft-versus-host responses after intestinal transplantation. Measured with immunoSEQ multiplex PCR; TCRdb has only the in-frame clones, and not every one. This table has about 85,000 clones, over 80% appearing once. These receptors have no identified antigens. The sequenced sample was unstimulated CD8+ T cells sorted from spleen or lymph node cells, obtained before intestinal transplant. The source is a human donor who received an intestinal transplant. Each CDR3 is given with its conserved first and last residue. A D gene is named only where the DNA matches it firmly. The size field is filled for only some rows; it gives once, few, many or a size class.

J	size	V	D	DNA	CDR3
TRBJ2-5	few	TRBV19	TRBD1	TGTGCCAGTAGTATAGCAGGGGGGACAGGGGAGACCCAGTACTTC	CASSIAGGTGETQYF
TRBJ2-3	.	TRBV5-1	TRBD2	TGCGCCAGCAGCCCGGGACTAGGTACGACTAGCACAGATACGCAGTATTTT	CASSPGLGTTSTDTQYF
TRBJ2-7	.	TRBV28	TRBD1	TGTGCCAGCAGTTTTAGGGACAGGGGTTACGAGCAGTACTTC	CASSFRDRGYEQYF
TRBJ1-1	.	TRBV9	.	TGTGCCAGCAGCTTCACAGGGACGAACACTGAAGCTTTCTTT	CASSFTGTNTEAFF
TRBJ1-1	.	TRBV5-4	.	TGTGCCAGCAGCTTGGACGGAGACACTGAAGCTTTCTTT	CASSLDGDTEAFF
TRBJ2-3	.	TRBV9	.	TGTGCCAGCAGCGTAGGCTTTACTTCTCACCCCACTTGGGATACGCAGTATTTT	CASSVGFTSHPTWDTQYF
TRBJ1-5	.	TRBV2	.	TGTGCCAGCAGTTCCACAGTATCTAGCAATCAGCCCCAGCATTTT	CASSSTVSSNQPQHF
TRBJ2-7	.	TRBV28	TRBD2	TGTGCCAGCAGTTTTGCTAGCGGGAGTTGGGAGCAGTACTTC	CASSFASGSWEQYF
TRBJ2-5	.	TRBV7-3	.	TGTGCCAGCAGCTTGAACGGGGGGCTGGAGACCCAGTACTTC	CASSLNGGLETQYF
TRBJ1-1	.	TRBV5-1	TRBD1	TGCGCCAGCAGCTTCAGGGGGGCGAACACTGAAGCTTTCTTT	CASSFRGANTEAFF
TRBJ2-7	few	TRBV6-5	.	TGTGCCAGCGGAACCTACGAGCAGTACTTC	CASGTYEQYF
TRBJ1-2	.	TRBV5-6	.	TGTGCCAGCAGCTTGAAGGGCGGCAGTAACCCACCGAACTATGGCTACACCTTC	CASSLKGGSNPPNYGYTF